This T cell receptor (beta chain) was retrieved from a study of OX40 agonist ivuxolimab in advanced cancers. Turning to the study itself: Patients with prior anti-PD-1, anti-PD-L1 or anti-CTLA-4 therapy were eligible; 40% had some.

Germline V CDR1 and CDR2: MNHNY, SVGAGI (reference sequence). Trimming took off 9 bases at V and 4 bases at J, with 14 bases between the two ends. The CDR3 loop spans 13 amino acids. Clones were read by immunoSEQ multiplex PCR, and TCRdb kept only the in-frame ones, dropping some. The repertoire has some 130,000 clones, 90% of them found once; the top ten carry approximately 1%. It was autoimmune disease history or systemic immunosuppression that excluded patients. Sequencing used CD4+ or CD8+ T cells sorted from blood, obtained in a trial of the OX40 agonist ivuxolimab. V usage is TRBV6-6 and J usage is TRBJ2-3; no definite D call. This receptor was taken from an adult with an advanced solid tumor such as melanoma, head and neck, liver or kidney cancer. The CDR3 sequence: CASSPLVADTQYF. The CDR3 nucleotides are TGTGCCAGTTCCCCTCTGGTCGCAGATACGCAGTATTTT.